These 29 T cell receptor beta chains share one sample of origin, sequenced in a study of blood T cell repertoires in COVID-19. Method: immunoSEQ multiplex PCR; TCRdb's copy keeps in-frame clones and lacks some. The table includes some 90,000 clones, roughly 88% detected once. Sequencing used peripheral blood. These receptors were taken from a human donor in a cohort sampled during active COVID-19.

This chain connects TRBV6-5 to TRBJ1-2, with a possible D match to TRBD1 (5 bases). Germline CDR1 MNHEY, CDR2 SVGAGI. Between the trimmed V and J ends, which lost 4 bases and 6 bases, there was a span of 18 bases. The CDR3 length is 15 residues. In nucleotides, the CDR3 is TGTGCCAGCAGTTCCCCCCGGCAGGGCCAGGATGGCTACACCTTC. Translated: CASSSPRQGQDGYTF.

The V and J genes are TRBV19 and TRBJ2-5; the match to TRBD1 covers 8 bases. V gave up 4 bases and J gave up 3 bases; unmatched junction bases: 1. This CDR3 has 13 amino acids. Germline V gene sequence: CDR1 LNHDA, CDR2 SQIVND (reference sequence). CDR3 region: CASSTGQEETQYF. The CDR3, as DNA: TGTGCCAGTAGTACGGGACAGGAAGAGACCCAGTACTTC.

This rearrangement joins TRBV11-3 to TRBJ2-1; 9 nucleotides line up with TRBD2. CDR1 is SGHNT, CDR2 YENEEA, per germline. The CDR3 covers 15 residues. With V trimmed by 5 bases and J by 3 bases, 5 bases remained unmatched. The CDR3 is CASSPGTSRYNEQFF. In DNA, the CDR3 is TGTGCCAGCAGCCCGGGGACTAGCCGCTACAATGAGCAGTTCTTC.

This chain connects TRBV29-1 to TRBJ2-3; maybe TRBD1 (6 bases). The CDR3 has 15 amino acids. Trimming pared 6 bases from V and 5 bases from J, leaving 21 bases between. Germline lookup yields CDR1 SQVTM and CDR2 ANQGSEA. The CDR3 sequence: CSVDTRDKTLDTQYF. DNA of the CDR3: TGCAGCGTCGACACCCGGGACAAGACTCTAGATACGCAGTATTTT.

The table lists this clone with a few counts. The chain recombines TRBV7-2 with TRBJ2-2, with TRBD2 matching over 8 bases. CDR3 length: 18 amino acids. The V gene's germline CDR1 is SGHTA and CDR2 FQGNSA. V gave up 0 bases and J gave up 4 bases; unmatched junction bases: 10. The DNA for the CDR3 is TGTGCCAGCAGCTTAGCCCCGGCGGGGGGCGGGGGCACCGGGGAGCTGTTTTTT. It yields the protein CASSLAPAGGGGTGELFF.

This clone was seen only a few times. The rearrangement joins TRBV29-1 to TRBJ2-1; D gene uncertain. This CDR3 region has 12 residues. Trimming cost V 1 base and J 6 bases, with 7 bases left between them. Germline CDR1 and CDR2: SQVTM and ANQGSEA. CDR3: CSVEVTGNEQFF. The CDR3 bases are TGCAGCGTTGAAGTTACTGGCAATGAGCAGTTCTTC.

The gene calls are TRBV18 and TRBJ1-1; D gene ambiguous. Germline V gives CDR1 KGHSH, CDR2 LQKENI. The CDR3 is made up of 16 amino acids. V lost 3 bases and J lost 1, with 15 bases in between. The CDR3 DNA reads TGTGCCAGCTCACCTCCGCAGGAACCGAGGAACACTGAAGCTTTCTTT. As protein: CASSPPQEPRNTEAFF.

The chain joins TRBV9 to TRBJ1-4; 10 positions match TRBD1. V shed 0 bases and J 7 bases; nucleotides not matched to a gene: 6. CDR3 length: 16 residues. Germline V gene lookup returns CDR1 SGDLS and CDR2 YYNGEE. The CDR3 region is CASSVATGDRGEKLFF. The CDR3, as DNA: TGTGCCAGCAGCGTAGCTACAGGGGACAGGGGTGAAAAACTGTTTTTT.

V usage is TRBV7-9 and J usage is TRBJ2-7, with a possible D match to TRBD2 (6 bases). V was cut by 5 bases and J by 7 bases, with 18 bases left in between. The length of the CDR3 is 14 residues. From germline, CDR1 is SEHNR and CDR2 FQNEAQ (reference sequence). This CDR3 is CASSLSGLPVEQYF. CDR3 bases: TGTGCCAGCAGCCTATCGGGACTCCCTGTGGAGCAGTACTTC.

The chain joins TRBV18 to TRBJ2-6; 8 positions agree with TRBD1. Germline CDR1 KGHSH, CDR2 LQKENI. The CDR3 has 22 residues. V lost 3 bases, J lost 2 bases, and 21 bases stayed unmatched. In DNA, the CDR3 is TGTGCCAGCTCACCTCGAGGTGGACAGGGAAAGTTTCGGAGTGCTGGGGCCAACGTCCTGACTTTC. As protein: CASSPRGGQGKFRSAGANVLTF.

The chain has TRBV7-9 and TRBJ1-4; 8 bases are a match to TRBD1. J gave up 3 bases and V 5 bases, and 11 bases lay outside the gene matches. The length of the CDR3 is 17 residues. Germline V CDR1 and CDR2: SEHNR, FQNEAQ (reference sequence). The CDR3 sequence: CASSMTGQGAANEKLFF. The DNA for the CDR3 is TGTGCCAGCAGCATGACTGGACAGGGAGCGGCTAATGAAAAACTGTTTTTT.

CDR3 residues: CASSPGGANQPQHF. The CDR3 DNA reads TGTGCCAGCTCACCAGGGGGCGCAAATCAGCCCCAGCATTTT. This chain links TRBV18 with TRBJ1-5; a weak D match, TRBD1 (6 bases). Germline assignment: CDR1 KGHSH and CDR2 LQKENI. V was cut by 2 bases and J by 4 bases, with 9 bases left in between. There are 14 residues in the CDR3.

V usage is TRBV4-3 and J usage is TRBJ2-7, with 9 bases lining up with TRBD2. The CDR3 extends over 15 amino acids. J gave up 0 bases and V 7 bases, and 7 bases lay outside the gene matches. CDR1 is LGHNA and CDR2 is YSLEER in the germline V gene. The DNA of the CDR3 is TGCGCCAGCACCGGAACTAGCGGGCTCTCCTACGAGCAGTACTTC. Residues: CASTGTSGLSYEQYF.

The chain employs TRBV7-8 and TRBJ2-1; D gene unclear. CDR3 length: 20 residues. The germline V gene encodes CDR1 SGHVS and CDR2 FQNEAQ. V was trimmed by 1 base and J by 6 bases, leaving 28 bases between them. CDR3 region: CASSLGAIHTFSRLGNEQFF. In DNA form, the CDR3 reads TGTGCCAGCAGCTTAGGGGCCATACACACATTTTCCCGTCTCGGCAATGAGCAGTTCTTC.

Here the CDR3 DNA reads TGTGCCTGGACTAAGCCGGGACAGACGTTAGGAGCTTTCTTT. It is translated as CAWTKPGQTLGAFF. The chain employs TRBV30 and TRBJ1-1; 7 positions agree with TRBD1. Germline V gene data show CDR1 as GTSNPN and CDR2 as SVGIG (reference sequence). The trim removed 4 bases at V and 10 bases at J, leaving 15 bases unmatched. The CDR3 is 14 amino acids.

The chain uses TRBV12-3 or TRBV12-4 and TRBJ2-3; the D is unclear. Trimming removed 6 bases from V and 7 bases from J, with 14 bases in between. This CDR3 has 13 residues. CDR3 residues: CASRLGGFNTQYF. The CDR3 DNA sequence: TGTGCCAGCAGGCTAGGTGGGTTCAATACGCAGTATTTT.

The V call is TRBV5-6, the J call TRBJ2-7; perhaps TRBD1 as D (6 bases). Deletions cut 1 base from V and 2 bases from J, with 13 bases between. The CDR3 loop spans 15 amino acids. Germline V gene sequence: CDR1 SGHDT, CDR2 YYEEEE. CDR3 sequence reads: CASSLLPDRAYEQYF. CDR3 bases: TGTGCCAGCAGCTTGTTGCCGGACAGAGCCTACGAGCAGTACTTC.

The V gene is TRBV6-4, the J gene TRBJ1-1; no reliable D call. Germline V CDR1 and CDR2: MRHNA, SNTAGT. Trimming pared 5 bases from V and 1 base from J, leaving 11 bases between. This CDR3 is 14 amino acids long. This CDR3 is CASSPSPGNTEAFF. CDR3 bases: TGTGCCAGCAGTCCCTCCCCGGGGAACACTGAAGCTTTCTTT.

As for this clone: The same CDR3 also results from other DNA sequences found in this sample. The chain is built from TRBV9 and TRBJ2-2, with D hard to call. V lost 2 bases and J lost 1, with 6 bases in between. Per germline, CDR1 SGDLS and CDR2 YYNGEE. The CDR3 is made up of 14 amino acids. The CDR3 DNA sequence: TGTGCCAGCAGCGTCGGCGGGAACACCGGGGAGCTGTTTTTT. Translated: CASSVGGNTGELFF.

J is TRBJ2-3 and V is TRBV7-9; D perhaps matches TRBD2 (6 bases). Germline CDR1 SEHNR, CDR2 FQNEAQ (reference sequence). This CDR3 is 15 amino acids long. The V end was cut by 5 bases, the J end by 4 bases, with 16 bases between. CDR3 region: CASSPPGTAADTQYF. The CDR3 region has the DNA TGTGCCAGCAGCCCCCCAGGGACTGCCGCAGATACGCAGTATTTT.

This CDR3 is CAISVDRNYGYTF. The DNA for the CDR3 is TGTGCCATCAGTGTTGACAGGAACTATGGCTACACCTTC. The V call is TRBV10-3, the J call TRBJ1-2, with D maybe TRBD1 (6 bases). This CDR3 has 13 amino acids. Germline V gene sequence: CDR1 ENHRY, CDR2 SYGVKD. V lost 4 bases, J lost 2 bases, and 8 bases lay in between.

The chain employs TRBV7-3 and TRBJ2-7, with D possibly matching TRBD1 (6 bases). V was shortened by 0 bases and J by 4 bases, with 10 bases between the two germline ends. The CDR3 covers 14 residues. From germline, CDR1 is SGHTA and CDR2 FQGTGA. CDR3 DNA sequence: TGTGCCAGCAGCTTAACCGCAGGGACATACGAGCAGTACTTC. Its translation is CASSLTAGTYEQYF.

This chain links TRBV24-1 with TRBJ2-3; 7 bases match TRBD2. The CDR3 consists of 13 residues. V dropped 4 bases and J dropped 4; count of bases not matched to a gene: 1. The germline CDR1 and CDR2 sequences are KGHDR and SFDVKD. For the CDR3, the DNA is TGTGCCACCAGTGAGGGGGGGTCAGATACGCAGTATTTT. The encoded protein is CATSEGGSDTQYF.

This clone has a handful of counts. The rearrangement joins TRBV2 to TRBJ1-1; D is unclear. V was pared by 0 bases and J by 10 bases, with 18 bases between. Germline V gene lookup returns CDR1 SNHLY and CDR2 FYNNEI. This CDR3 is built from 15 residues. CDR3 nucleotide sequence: TGTGCCAGCAGTGAAGCTGGAGGCCAGCTCTTATCAGCTTTCTTT. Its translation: CASSEAGGQLLSAFF.

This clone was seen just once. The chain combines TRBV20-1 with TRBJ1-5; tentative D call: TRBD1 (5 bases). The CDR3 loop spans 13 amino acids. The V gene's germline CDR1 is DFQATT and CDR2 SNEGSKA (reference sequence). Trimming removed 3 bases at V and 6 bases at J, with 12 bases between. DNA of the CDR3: TGCAGTGCTAGTTGGGGGGGTTCTCAGCCCCAGCATTTT. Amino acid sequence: CSASWGGSQPQHF.

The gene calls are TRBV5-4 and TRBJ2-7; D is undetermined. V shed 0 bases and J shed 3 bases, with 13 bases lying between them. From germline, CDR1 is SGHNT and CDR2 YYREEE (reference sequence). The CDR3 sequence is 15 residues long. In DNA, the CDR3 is TGTGCCAGCAGCTTGGGAACCCCCGGGTACTACGAGCAGTACTTC. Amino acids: CASSLGTPGYYEQYF.

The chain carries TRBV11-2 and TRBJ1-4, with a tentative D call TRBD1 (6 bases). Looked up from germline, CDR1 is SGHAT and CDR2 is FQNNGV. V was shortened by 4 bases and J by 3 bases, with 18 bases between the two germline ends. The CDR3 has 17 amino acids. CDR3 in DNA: TGTGCCAGCAGCTATAGCGCTGGCGGGGGCGCTAATGAAAAACTGTTTTTT. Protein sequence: CASSYSAGGGANEKLFF. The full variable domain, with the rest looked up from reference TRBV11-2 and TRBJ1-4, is EAGVAQSPRYKIIEKRQSVAFWCNPISGHATLYWYQQILGQGPKLLIQFQNNGVVDDSQLPKDRFSAERLKGVDSTLKIQPAKLEDSAVYLCASSYSAGGGANEKLFFGSGTQLSVL.

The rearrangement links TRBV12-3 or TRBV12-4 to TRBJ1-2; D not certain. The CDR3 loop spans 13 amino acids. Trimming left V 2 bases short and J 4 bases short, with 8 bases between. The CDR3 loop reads CASSLRGSYGYTF. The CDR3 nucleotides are TGTGCCAGCAGTTTACGGGGAAGCTATGGCTACACCTTC.

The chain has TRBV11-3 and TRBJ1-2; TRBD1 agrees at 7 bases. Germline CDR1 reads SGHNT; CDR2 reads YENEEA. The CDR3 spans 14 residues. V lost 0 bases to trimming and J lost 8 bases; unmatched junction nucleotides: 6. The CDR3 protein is CASSLDHRGVGYTF. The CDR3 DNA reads TGTGCCAGCAGCTTAGATCACAGGGGAGTAGGCTACACCTTC.